This T cell receptor (beta chain) appears in the sequencing data of a study of metastatic and nonmetastatic thyroid tumors. Study-level background: Patients with malignant and benign thyroid disease provided blood and tumor or nodule tissue, whose repertoires were compared.

Study-wide findings and caveats: TCR beta diversity was reportedly significantly higher in malignant thyroid tumors than benign nodules, in blood and tumor.

Thyroid surgery was preceded by no treatment in any patient. In its sample, this clone ranks as medium-sized. Its specificity is not known. Source study methods: Researchers built a distant-metastasis classifier for papillary thyroid cancer that drew on CDR3 differences across clinicopathological groups. TCRdb reprocessed the PCR reads via MiXCR. TCRdb, rather than the study authors, made the V and J calls. The repertoire holds roughly 15,000 clones, with about 25% as singletons. Trimming took 3 bases from V and 5 from J, leaving 14 bases between them. The CDR3 contains 15 residues. Material for sequencing was blood. This sequence originates from a male donor with papillary thyroid cancer or a benign thyroid nodule (not recorded which). Some clones in this sample may be carry-over from other donors' samples. This chain connects TRBV12-3 or TRBV12-4 to TRBJ2-1; D remains ambiguous. The CDR3, as DNA: TGTGCCAGCAGTTTTGAGAATGAAAAGGACAATGAGCAGTTCTTC. The encoded protein is CASSFENEKDNEQFF.